The 32 T cell receptor beta chains below come from one sample, sequenced in a study of beta chain features in type 1 diabetes. Study outcomes and limitations: Shorter TCRB CDR3s, moderately but significantly so, marked every one of the four CD4+ subsets in Type 1 diabetes patients.

Investigators reverse transcribed all isolated RNA, so they sequenced expressed TCRB transcripts. TCRdb keeps only in-frame clones here, not all; method: immunoSEQ multiplex PCR. The top ten clones hold less than 0.65% of a sample with 300,000 to 400,000 clones, 8.5% to 10% of them seen once. These TCRs' antigens remain unknown. Sequencing was performed on central memory CD4+ T cells from blood. Receptors originate from a man between 25 and 39 years old with type 1 diabetes.

Details on this clone: This sample also contains other DNA sequences that code for the same CDR3. This chain joins TRBV9 and TRBJ1-1; D uncertain. Trimming stripped 0 bases from V and 1 base from J, with 7 bases between. Germline-derived CDR1 and CDR2 are SGDLS and YYNGEE. This CDR3 has 14 amino acids. Here the CDR3 reads CASSVGQTNTEAFF. CDR3 DNA: TGTGCCAGCAGCGTAGGGCAGACGAACACTGAAGCTTTCTTT.

V is TRBV5-8 and J is TRBJ2-1; 10 bases map to TRBD2. Per germline, CDR1 SGHTS and CDR2 YDEGEE. This CDR3 comprises 15 residues. Trimming took 4 bases from V and 4 from J; bases not matched to a gene: 5. CDR3 amino acids: CASSRGLARYNEQFF. The DNA of the CDR3 is TGTGCCAGCAGCCGGGGACTAGCGAGATACAATGAGCAGTTCTTC.

Points on this clone: Other DNA sequences in this specimen translate into the identical CDR3. The chain links TRBV18 to TRBJ2-5; D is possibly TRBD2 (5 bases). The J call could be wrong; TRBJ2-7 is a better fit for the DNA end. Germline V gene lookup returns CDR1 KGHSH and CDR2 LQKENI. The CDR3 runs 14 residues. CDR3 protein: CASSPGLTTYEQYF. CDR3 bases: TGTGCCAGCTCACCAGGACTTACGACTTACGAGCAGTACTTC.

This chain joins TRBV5-1 and TRBJ2-4, with 8 nucleotides matching TRBD1. The CDR3 length is 18 residues. V was pared by 1 base and J by 7 bases, with 16 bases of the junction left unmatched. Germline V gene lookup returns CDR1 SGHRS and CDR2 YFSETQ. CDR3 sequence reads: CASSLNPTGVGGRNIQYF. DNA of the CDR3: TGCGCCAGCAGCTTGAACCCGACAGGGGTTGGGGGAAGGAACATTCAGTACTTC.

This clone was counted between two and nine times. The chain uses TRBV7-2 and TRBJ1-1, with D possibly matching TRBD1 (5 bases). The CDR3 is 14 amino acids. From germline, CDR1 is SGHTA and CDR2 FQGNSA. The V end was cut by 5 bases, the J end by 1 base, with 11 bases between. The DNA of the CDR3 is TGTGCCAGCAGCGGGGGACGGCGGAACACTGAAGCTTTCTTT. Protein product: CASSGGRRNTEAFF.

The gene calls are TRBV19 and TRBJ2-3, with TRBD2 identical over 7 bases. V trimming: 4 bases; J trimming: 1 base; junction bases outside the gene matches: 5. CDR1 and CDR2 (germline): LNHDA, SQIVND (reference sequence). The CDR3 loop spans 15 amino acids. CDR3 sequence reads: CASSTGTTGTDTQYF. The CDR3 DNA sequence: TGTGCCAGTAGTACGGGGACTACCGGCACAGATACGCAGTATTTT.

The chain is built from TRBV19 and TRBJ1-3; tentatively, D is TRBD1 (5 bases). Germline CDR1 and CDR2: LNHDA and SQIVND (reference sequence). V was clipped by 6 bases and J by 1 base, with 19 bases between them. The CDR3 runs to 17 residues. CDR3 sequence (DNA): TGTGCCAGTAGACAATCGGGACGGGGAAAATCTGGAAACACCATATATTTT. Protein: CASRQSGRGKSGNTIYF.

The chain has TRBV7-9 and TRBJ2-2; no clear D gene. The CDR3 runs 15 residues. Germline CDR1 reads SEHNR; CDR2 reads FQNEAQ (reference sequence). Trimming cost V 6 bases and J 5 bases, with 16 bases left between them. CDR3 protein: CASSLARLGTGELFF. The CDR3 DNA reads as TGTGCCAGCAGTCTCGCCCGGTTGGGGACCGGGGAGCTGTTTTTT. The full variable domain, with the rest looked up from reference TRBV7-9 and TRBJ2-2, is DTGVSQNPRHKITKRGQNVTFRCDPISEHNRLYWYRQTLGQGPEFLTYFQNEAQLEKSRLLSDRFSAERPKGSFSTLEIQRTEQGDSAMYLCASSLARLGTGELFFGEGSRLTVL.

In this sample, this clone turned up a few times. V usage is TRBV18 and J usage is TRBJ2-1, with a tentative D call TRBD2 (6 bases). The germline V and J ends were trimmed by 3 bases and 0 bases, with 12 bases remaining between them. CDR1 is KGHSH and CDR2 is LQKENI in the germline V gene. This CDR3 spans 16 amino acids. The CDR3 DNA reads as TGTGCCAGCTCACCCACACCTAGCGACTCCTACAATGAGCAGTTCTTC. Translating gives CASSPTPSDSYNEQFF.

This clone was seen a few times. The chain uses TRBV29-1 and TRBJ2-3; TRBD2 might be the D (6 bases). The CDR3 totals 13 residues. The V end lost 4 bases, the J end lost 1 base, and 9 bases lay between the germline ends. The germline V gene has CDR1 SQVTM and CDR2 ANQGSEA. The CDR3 here is CSVVKRGTDTQYF. The CDR3, as DNA: TGCAGCGTTGTTAAGCGGGGCACAGATACGCAGTATTTT.

V and J are TRBV5-1 and TRBJ1-3; D is unresolved. Looked up from germline, CDR1 is SGHRS and CDR2 is YFSETQ. CDR3 length: 14 residues. Trimming took 3 bases from V and 0 from J, leaving 7 bases between them. DNA of the CDR3: TGCGCCAGCAGCTCGGTTGTCTCTGGAAACACCATATATTTT. Translation: CASSSVVSGNTIYF.

This clone was detected only a few times. This rearrangement joins TRBV28 to TRBJ2-3; D unclear. The CDR3 sequence is 15 residues long. The germline CDR1 and CDR2 sequences are MDHEN and SYDVKM. Trimming took 1 base from V and 4 from J, leaving 12 bases between them. CDR3 amino acids: CASSLSPAKADTQYF. CDR3 DNA sequence: TGTGCCAGCAGTTTATCGCCAGCGAAGGCAGATACGCAGTATTTT.

This clone turned up a few times. The V gene is TRBV7-3, the J gene TRBJ2-1; TRBD1 matches 9 bases. Looked up from germline, CDR1 is SGHTA and CDR2 is FQGTGA. J lost 1 base, V lost 5 bases, and 3 bases had no gene match. This CDR3 is built from 15 residues. For the CDR3, the DNA is TGTGCCAGCAGCGCCGGGACAGGGTCCTACAATGAGCAGTTCTTC. It encodes CASSAGTGSYNEQFF.

Only a few counts were recorded for this clone. CDR3 amino acids: CASSLEGQGSTEAFF. The CDR3 DNA follows: TGCGCCAGCAGCTTAGAGGGACAGGGGAGTACTGAAGCTTTCTTT. This chain connects TRBV5-1 to TRBJ1-1; the match to TRBD1 covers 10 bases. V was clipped by 2 bases and J by 5 bases; unmatched bases: 6. The length of the CDR3 is 15 residues. CDR1 is SGHRS, CDR2 YFSETQ, per germline.

The chain is built from TRBV10-3 and TRBJ2-3; 9 bases fit TRBD1. The germline V gene encodes CDR1 ENHRY and CDR2 SYGVKD. This CDR3 is built from 17 residues. V trimming: 2 bases; J trimming: 1 base; junction bases outside the gene matches: 7. In DNA form, the CDR3 reads TGTGCCATCAGTGAGAGCTCAGGACAGGGGCGCACAGATACGCAGTATTTT. It specifies CAISESSGQGRTDTQYF.

This clone was seen a few times. CDR3 nucleotide sequence: TGTGCCAGCAGGGTGGGTCAGCCCCAGCATTTT. Its protein product is CASRVGQPQHF. This sequence joins TRBV16 and TRBJ1-5; D gene unclear. V gave up 6 bases and J gave up 6 bases, with 6 bases separating them. Looked up from germline, CDR1 is KGHSY and CDR2 is FQNENV. There are 11 residues in the CDR3.

V and J are TRBV7-2 and TRBJ1-1, with D perhaps TRBD1 (6 bases). The CDR3 totals 14 residues. The V and J ends lost 5 bases and 3 bases respectively, with 13 bases between them. Germline assignment: CDR1 SGHTA and CDR2 FQGNSA. CDR3 amino acids: CASSPWEGDTEAFF. The CDR3 DNA follows: TGTGCCAGCAGCCCTTGGGAGGGGGACACTGAAGCTTTCTTT. The variable domain in full, with the rest retrieved from reference TRBV7-2 and TRBJ1-1, is GAGVSQSPSNKVTEKGKDVELRCDPISGHTALYWYRQSLGQGLEFLIYFQGNSAPDKSGLPSDRFSAERTGGSVSTLTIQRTQQEDSAVYLCASSPWEGDTEAFFGQGTRLTVV.

The chain employs TRBV7-2 and TRBJ1-3; no clear D. CDR3 length: 14 amino acids. Germline CDR1 and CDR2: SGHTA and FQGNSA. Trimming removed 1 base from V and 5 bases from J, with 9 bases in between. The CDR3 loop is CASSLEVGRNTIYF. The CDR3 DNA reads TGTGCCAGCAGCTTAGAAGTAGGAAGAAACACCATATATTTT.

This clone was recorded a few times. With only one base between it and a far larger clone, this is likely a read error. This chain links TRBV5-6 with TRBJ2-6; D unresolved. From germline, CDR1 is SGHDT and CDR2 YYEEEE. This CDR3 region has 15 residues. V was clipped by 1 base and J by 1 base, with 6 bases between them. CDR3 loop: CASSLRVSGANVLTF. CDR3 DNA: TGTGCCAGCAGCTTGCGGGTTTCTGGGGCCAACGTCCTGACTTTC.

As to this clone: Other DNA sequences in this specimen translate into the identical CDR3. V gene TRBV5-1 combines with J gene TRBJ1-2; D gene ambiguous. Looked up from germline, CDR1 is SGHRS and CDR2 is YFSETQ. The length of the CDR3 is 14 residues. V was shortened by 1 base and J by 0 bases, with 7 bases between the two germline ends. The CDR3 sequence is CASSLREANYGYTF. DNA for the CDR3: TGCGCCAGCAGCTTGAGGGAGGCTAACTATGGCTACACCTTC.

The chain carries TRBV4-1 and TRBJ2-3; 15 bases line up with TRBD2. J gave up 5 bases and V 1 base, and 4 bases lay outside the gene matches. This CDR3 has 17 amino acids. Per the germline V gene, CDR1 is MGHRA and CDR2 is YSYEKL. In DNA form, the CDR3 reads TGCGCCAGCAGCCAAGGAGGACTAGCGGGAGGGCGAGATACGCAGTATTTT. It yields the protein CASSQGGLAGGRDTQYF.

This clone came up a few times. This chain uses TRBV11-2 with TRBJ2-5, with D tentatively TRBD2 (6 bases). The germline V gene encodes CDR1 SGHAT and CDR2 FQNNGV. The CDR3 contains 14 residues. V lost 3 bases, J lost 4 bases, and 12 bases lay in between. Here the CDR3 reads CASSFLGTPETQYF. The CDR3 coding sequence is TGTGCCAGCAGCTTTCTCGGGACTCCAGAGACCCAGTACTTC.

The chain is built from TRBV5-1 and TRBJ1-5; maybe TRBD1 (5 bases). V was clipped by 2 bases and J by 5 bases, with 11 bases between them. Germline CDR1 reads SGHRS; CDR2 reads YFSETQ. This CDR3 has 14 amino acids. CDR3 in DNA: TGCGCCAGCAGCTTAGGGGAGACCTATCAGCCCCAGCATTTT. As protein: CASSLGETYQPQHF.

There are many counts of this clone. This sequence joins TRBV7-9 and TRBJ1-2; weak D call: TRBD1 (5 bases). The CDR3 contains 13 residues. V was clipped by 6 bases and J by 4 bases, with 12 bases between them. The germline CDR1 and CDR2 sequences are SEHNR and FQNEAQ (reference sequence). The CDR3, as DNA: TGTGCCAGCAGGCAACCAGGGTTCTATGGCTACACCTTC. This sequence encodes CASRQPGFYGYTF.

The chain combines TRBV5-1 with TRBJ2-2, with 9 bases identical to TRBD2. This CDR3 is 16 amino acids long. Germline CDR1 and CDR2: SGHRS and YFSETQ. The trim removed 2 bases at V and 3 bases at J, leaving 5 bases unmatched. The CDR3 here is CASSLVAGADTGELFF. The CDR3 DNA sequence: TGCGCCAGCAGCTTAGTAGCGGGAGCCGACACCGGGGAGCTGTTTTTT.

This clone was seen more than once but under ten times. The CDR3 nucleotides read TGCGCCAGCAGCTTGCGTGGAGGAGGAGGAGAAAAACTGTTTTTT. This gives the protein CASSLRGGGGEKLFF. J is TRBJ1-4 and V is TRBV5-1; D not resolved. CDR1 is SGHRS, CDR2 YFSETQ, per germline. This CDR3 is built from 15 residues. V lost 1 base to trimming and J lost 8 bases, with 15 bases between them.

The rearrangement joins TRBV6-5 to TRBJ2-1; D might be TRBD1 (5 bases). The germline V gene encodes CDR1 MNHEY and CDR2 SVGAGI. The CDR3 is made up of 15 amino acids. V lost 2 bases, J lost 7 bases, and 15 bases lay in between. The CDR3 protein is CASSYTRQRVNEQFF. The CDR3 DNA sequence: TGTGCCAGCAGTTACACCAGACAGCGCGTTAATGAGCAGTTCTTC.

Concerning this clone: The same CDR3 also results from other DNA sequences found in this sample. The V and J genes are TRBV7-9 and TRBJ2-7, with TRBD2 as a possible D gene (6 bases). V was pared by 8 bases and J by 7 bases, with 15 bases between. From germline, CDR1 is SEHNR and CDR2 FQNEAQ (reference sequence). This CDR3 spans 12 amino acids. This chain's CDR3 is CASGYSRGEQYF. The CDR3 DNA reads TGTGCCAGCGGGTACTCCCGGGGGGAGCAGTACTTC.

The rearrangement uses TRBV6-5 and TRBJ2-7, with D tentatively TRBD1 (7 bases). Trimming left V 6 bases short and J 5 bases short, with 17 bases between. The CDR3 totals 14 residues. The V gene's germline CDR1 is MNHEY and CDR2 SVGAGI. The CDR3 region is CASSFGQEGDEQYF. In DNA form, the CDR3 reads TGTGCCAGCAGCTTCGGACAGGAGGGGGACGAGCAGTACTTC.

This clone was seen more than once but under ten times. The chain employs TRBV7-2 and TRBJ2-2, with TRBD2 as a possible D gene (6 bases). The V gene's germline CDR1 is SGHTA and CDR2 FQGNSA. Trimming removed 1 base from V and 3 bases from J, with 9 bases in between. This CDR3 contains 15 residues. This chain's CDR3 is CASSLGPGDTGELFF. Written as DNA, the CDR3 is TGTGCCAGCAGCTTAGGTCCGGGGGACACCGGGGAGCTGTTTTTT.

At least ten counts were recorded for this clone. V is TRBV6-5 and J is TRBJ2-6; no definite D call. Trimming shortened V by 2 bases and J by 2 bases, and 10 bases separated the two germline ends. CDR1 is MNHEY, CDR2 SVGAGI, per germline. This CDR3 contains 16 residues. The CDR3 sequence is CASSYSSVAGANVLTF. The CDR3 DNA follows: TGTGCCAGCAGTTACAGTTCCGTCGCTGGGGCCAACGTCCTGACTTTC.

The sample holds a few counts of this clone. The chain employs TRBV28 and TRBJ1-5; TRBD1 agrees at 10 bases. CDR1 and CDR2 (germline): MDHEN, SYDVKM. V shed 2 bases and J 0 bases; nucleotides not matched to a gene: 1. The CDR3 has 16 amino acids. The CDR3 region is CASSLRDRGSNQPQHF. For the CDR3, the DNA is TGTGCCAGCAGTTTACGGGACAGGGGTAGCAATCAGCCCCAGCATTTT.